This T cell receptor (beta chain) was sequenced during a study of blood T cell repertoires in COVID-19. Study at large: In each case, the material was cDNA or gDNA derived from T cells, B-cell-depleted T cells, or PBMCs.

CDR1 is LGHNA and CDR2 is YSLEER in the germline V gene. The CDR3 has 16 residues. J lost 3 bases, V lost 2 bases, and 9 bases had no gene match. Assay: immunoSEQ multiplex PCR; the TCRdb copy retains only in-frame clones and omits some. Of some 280,000 clones listed, 86% are singletons. This clone appeared a few times. The receptor's source is a woman between 25 and 40 years old with active or convalescent COVID-19. The chain combines TRBV4-3 with TRBJ1-2, with 7 bases identical to TRBD1. The sequenced sample consisted of peripheral blood. CDR3 DNA sequence: TGCGCCAGCAGCCAACGATACGGGGACAGAGACTATGGCTACACCTTC. Translating it yields CASSQRYGDRDYGYTF.